This T cell receptor (beta chain) originates from a study of cytomegalovirus exposure and HLA in healthy donors. This CDR3 region has 13 residues. V trimming: 6 bases; J trimming: 4 bases; junction bases outside the gene matches: 5. The germline V gene encodes CDR1 WSHSY and CDR2 SAAADI. Primers for the PCR totalled 60 Vbeta and 13 Jbeta. This table comes from immunoSEQ multiplex PCR, and its TCRdb copy is limited to in-frame clones, with some not included. The table includes roughly 180,000 clones, more than 65% detected once. Sequencing was performed on PBMCs. The chain joins TRBV10-2 to TRBJ2-7, with TRBD1 identical over 8 bases. The receptor was isolated from a male donor in good health and CMV-seronegative. The CDR3 region is CASSRDRSYEQYF. In DNA form, the CDR3 reads TGCGCCAGCAGCCGGGACAGGTCATACGAGCAGTACTTC.